What follows is one TCR beta chain and its context. What it binds is not known. The PCR employed 60 Vbeta primers together with 13 Jbeta primers. TCRdb's copy holds only in-frame clones and misses some; the assay was immunoSEQ multiplex PCR. The sample lists 150,000 to 200,000 clones, about four fifths occurring once. The sample belongs to a study of cytomegalovirus exposure and HLA in healthy donors. Healthy bone marrow donors formed the donor group. Unrecorded immune exposures were likely, despite nominal health at sampling. Trimming stripped 1 base from V and 6 bases from J, with 15 bases between. Germline-derived CDR1 and CDR2 are MGHDK and SYGVNS. CDR3 length: 16 amino acids. Study-wide results and limits: TCR sequences were mostly rare, though some public TCRs occurred in many donors.

This receptor was obtained from a man aged 50-60 years in good health and CMV-seropositive. Specimen: PBMCs. This sequence joins TRBV25-1 and TRBJ2-2; unclear D gene. CDR3 bases: TGTGCCAGCAGTGAATCCTTGACATCCCACCCCGGGGAGCTGTTTTTT. Encoded protein: CASSESLTSHPGELFF. The entire variable domain, with the rest obtained from reference TRBV25-1 and TRBJ2-2, is as follows: EADIYQTPRYLVIGTGKKITLECSQTMGHDKMYWYQQDPGMELHLIHYSYGVNSTEKGDLSSESTVSRIRTEHFPLTLESARPSHTSQYLCASSESLTSHPGELFFGEGSRLTVL.